This is a list of T cell receptor beta chains from one sample in a study of radiation and T cells in renal cell carcinoma. Sequencing was performed with immunoSEQ multiplex PCR; in TCRdb, only in-frame clones are kept and a portion is missing. This sample has about 58,000 clones; around 78% occur once, and the top ten carry 6.5% to 8%. Sequencing used blood, obtained from a patient whose treatment included radiotherapy and nephrectomy. These receptors were collected from a man between 60 and 75 years old with renal cell carcinoma. Each CDR3 is given without its conserved first and last residue.

>TRBJ2-4|TRBV15
ATSRRRGQLAKNIQY
>TRBJ2-1|TRBV9
ASSVGKLNNEQF
>TRBJ1-4|TRBV18
ASSRAGTGGSFGKLF
>TRBJ2-2|TRBV7-6
ASSLTSGGPNTGELF
>TRBJ2-2|TRBV7-9
ASSRVNTGELF
>TRBJ2-7|TRBV7-8
ASSLELSYEQY
>TRBJ2-5|TRBV9
ASSVDAGLMETQY
>TRBJ2-5|TRBV11-3
ASSGLAFGGTQY
>TRBJ1-5|TRBV7-9
ASSSGQGMPQH
>TRBJ2-3|TRBV9
ASSVTSGITDTQY
>TRBJ1-1|TRBV5-1
ASSLAFSQGTEAF
>TRBJ2-3|TRBV15
ATSRDVGRTDTQY
>TRBJ1-2|TRBV2
ASSGQGYGYT
>TRBJ2-7|TRBV30
ASLGLAYEQY
>TRBJ2-2|TRBV19
ASSTGGRVTGELF
>TRBJ1-1|TRBV30
ARSKGDTEAF
>TRBJ1-2|TRBV7-9
ASSLAGGERHT
>TRBJ2-2|TRBV7-8
ASSSLSGTGNTGELF
>TRBJ1-2|TRBV5-1
ASSFEGAPDYGYT
>TRBJ2-5|TRBV15
ATSRDRLAGAQETQY
>TRBJ2-2|TRBV11-3
ASSPITGIREAGELF
>TRBJ1-1|TRBV6-5
ASSYSATMNTEAF
>TRBJ2-2|TRBV2
ASLPGEAGTGELF
>TRBJ1-1|TRBV7-9
ASSFQAGLGNTEAF
>TRBJ1-1|TRBV18
ASSRKGDTEAF
>TRBJ2-2|TRBV27
ASSPQTGPNTGELF
>TRBJ1-2|TRBV5-1
ASSQPQGVDGYT
>TRBJ2-1|TRBV2
ASSIQPHNEQF
>TRBJ2-4|TRBV6-6
ASSYSQGDNIQY
>TRBJ1-6|TRBV9
ASSVATHSYNSPLH
>TRBJ1-2|TRBV7-2
ASSFQSRGYT
>TRBJ2-2|TRBV9
ASSQDGRNTGELF
>TRBJ1-1|TRBV7-8
ASSLLGPGQAF
>TRBJ1-2|TRBV7-9
ASSLAVPGGAYGYT
>TRBJ2-1|TRBV9
ASSVSGAQTTTYNEQF
>TRBJ2-7|TRBV18
ASSESLGTPLYEQY
>TRBJ2-6|TRBV7-7
ASSFSQDDVLT
>TRBJ1-1|TRBV2
ASSEGDTFFAF
>TRBJ1-5|TRBV19
ASSGRHSNQPQH
>TRBJ2-7|TRBV7-2
ASSLAVLSYEQY
>TRBJ1-4|TRBV6-1
ASRFVGLEEKLF
>TRBJ1-5|TRBV30
AWSVRRGRGNQPQH
>TRBJ2-2|TRBV28
ASSSPLAANTGELF
>TRBJ2-4|TRBV6-6
ASSSSDLAKNIQY
>TRBJ2-2|TRBV11-3
ASSFQGGAGTGELF
>TRBJ2-2|TRBV6-5
ASSYRPYTGELF
>TRBJ2-3|TRBV18
ASSPADYRTQY
>TRBJ2-3|TRBV11-3
ASSLGQGAGTDTQY
>TRBJ2-1|TRBV2
ASNQDTQFGNEQF
>TRBJ1-2|TRBV7-9
ASSSRTEANYGYT
>TRBJ1-2|TRBV6-5
ASRTGTASDYGYT
>TRBJ2-1|TRBV6-1
ASSGGGMDYEQF
>TRBJ2-3|TRBV30
AWSRTSGRADTQY
>TRBJ2-2|TRBV6-5
ASGSGVLGGELF
>TRBJ1-1|TRBV2
ASSVSTQNTEAF
>TRBJ2-7|TRBV11-3
ASSLNAYEQY
>TRBJ2-3|TRBV9
ASSSSPGVSDTQY
>TRBJ1-1|TRBV7-9
ASSFLENTEAF
>TRBJ2-2|TRBV30
AWRLAGAWTGELF
>TRBJ1-1|TRBV2
ASTRGNMNTEAF